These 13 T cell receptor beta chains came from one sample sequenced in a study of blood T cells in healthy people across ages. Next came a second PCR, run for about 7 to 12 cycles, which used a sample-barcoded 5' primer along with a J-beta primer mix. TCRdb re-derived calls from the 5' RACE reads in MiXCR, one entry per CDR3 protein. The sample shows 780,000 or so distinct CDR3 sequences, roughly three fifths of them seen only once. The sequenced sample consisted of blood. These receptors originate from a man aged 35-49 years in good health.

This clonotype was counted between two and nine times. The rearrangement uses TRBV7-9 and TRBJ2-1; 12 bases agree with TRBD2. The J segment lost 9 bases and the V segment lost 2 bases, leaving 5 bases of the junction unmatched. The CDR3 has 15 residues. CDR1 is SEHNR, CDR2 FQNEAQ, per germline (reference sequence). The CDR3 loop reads CASSLLAGGLGEQFF. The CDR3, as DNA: TGTGCCAGCAGCTTACTAGCGGGAGGGCTCGGTGAGCAGTTCTTC.

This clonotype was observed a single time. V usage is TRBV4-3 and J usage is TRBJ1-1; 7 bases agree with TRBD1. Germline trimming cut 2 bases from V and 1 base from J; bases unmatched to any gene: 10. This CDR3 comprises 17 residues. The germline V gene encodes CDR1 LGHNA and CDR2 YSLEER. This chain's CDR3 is CASSQIGGARANTEAFF. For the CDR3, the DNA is TGCGCCAGCAGCCAAATAGGGGGCGCAAGGGCGAACACTGAAGCTTTCTTT.

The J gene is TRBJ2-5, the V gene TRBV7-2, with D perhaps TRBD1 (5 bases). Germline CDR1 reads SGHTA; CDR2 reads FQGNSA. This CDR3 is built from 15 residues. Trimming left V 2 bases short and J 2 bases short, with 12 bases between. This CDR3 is CASSLRDSLQETQYF. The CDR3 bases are TGTGCCAGCAGCTTACGTGACAGCTTACAAGAGACCCAGTACTTC.

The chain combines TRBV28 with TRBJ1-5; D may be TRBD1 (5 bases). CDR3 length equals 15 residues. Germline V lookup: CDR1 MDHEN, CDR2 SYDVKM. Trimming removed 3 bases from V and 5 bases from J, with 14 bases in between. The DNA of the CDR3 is TGTGCCAGCAGTTTGTTACGGTGGGGGGATCAGCCCCAGCATTTT. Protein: CASSLLRWGDQPQHF.

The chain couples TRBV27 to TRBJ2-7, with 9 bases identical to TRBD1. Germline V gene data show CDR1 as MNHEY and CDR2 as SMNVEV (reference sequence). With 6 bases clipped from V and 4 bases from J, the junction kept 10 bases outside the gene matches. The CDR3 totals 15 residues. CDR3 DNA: TGTGCCAGCAGAAAACAGACAGGGACAGGGTACGAGCAGTACTTC. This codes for CASRKQTGTGYEQYF.

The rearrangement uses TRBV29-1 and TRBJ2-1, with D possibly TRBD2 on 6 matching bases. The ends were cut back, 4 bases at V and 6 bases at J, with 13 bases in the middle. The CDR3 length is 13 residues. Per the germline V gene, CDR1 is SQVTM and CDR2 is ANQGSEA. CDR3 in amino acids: CSVVLAVLNEQFF. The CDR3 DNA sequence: TGCAGCGTTGTGTTAGCGGTTCTCAATGAGCAGTTCTTC.

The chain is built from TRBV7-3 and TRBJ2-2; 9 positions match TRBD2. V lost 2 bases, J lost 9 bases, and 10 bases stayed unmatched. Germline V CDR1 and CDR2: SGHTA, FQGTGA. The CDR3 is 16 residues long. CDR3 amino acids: CASSLSLSGGPWELFF. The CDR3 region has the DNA TGTGCCAGCAGCTTATCCCTAAGCGGGGGGCCTTGGGAGCTGTTTTTT. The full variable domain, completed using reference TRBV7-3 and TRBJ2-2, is GAGVSQTPSNKVTEKGKYVELRCDPISGHTALYWYRQSLGQGPEFLIYFQGTGAADDSGLPNDRFFAVRPEGSVSTLKIQRTERGDSAVYLCASSLSLSGGPWELFFGEGSRLTVL.

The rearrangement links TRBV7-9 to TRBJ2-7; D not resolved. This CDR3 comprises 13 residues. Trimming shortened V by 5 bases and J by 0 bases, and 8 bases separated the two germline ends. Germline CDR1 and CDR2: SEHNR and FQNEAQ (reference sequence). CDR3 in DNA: TGTGCCAGCAGCAAGGATCCCTCCTACGAGCAGTACTTC. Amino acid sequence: CASSKDPSYEQYF.

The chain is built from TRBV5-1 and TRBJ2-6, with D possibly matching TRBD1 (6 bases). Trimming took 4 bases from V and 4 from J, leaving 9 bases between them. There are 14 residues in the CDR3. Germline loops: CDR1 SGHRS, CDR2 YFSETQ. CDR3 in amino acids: CASSRTGGANVLTF. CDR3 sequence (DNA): TGCGCCAGCAGCCGTACAGGGGGGGCCAACGTCCTGACTTTC.

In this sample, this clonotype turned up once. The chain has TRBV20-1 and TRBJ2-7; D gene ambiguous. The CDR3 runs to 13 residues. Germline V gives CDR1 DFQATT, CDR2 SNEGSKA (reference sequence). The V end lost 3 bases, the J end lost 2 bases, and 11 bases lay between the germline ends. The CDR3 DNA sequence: TGCAGTGCTAGTCTGACCGCTACCTACGAGCAGTACTTC. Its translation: CSASLTATYEQYF.

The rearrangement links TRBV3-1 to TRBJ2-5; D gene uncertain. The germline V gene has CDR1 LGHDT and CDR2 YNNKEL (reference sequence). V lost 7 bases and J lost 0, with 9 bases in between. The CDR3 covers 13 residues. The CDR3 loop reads CASTSWYQETQYF. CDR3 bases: TGTGCCAGCACCTCTTGGTACCAAGAGACCCAGTACTTC.

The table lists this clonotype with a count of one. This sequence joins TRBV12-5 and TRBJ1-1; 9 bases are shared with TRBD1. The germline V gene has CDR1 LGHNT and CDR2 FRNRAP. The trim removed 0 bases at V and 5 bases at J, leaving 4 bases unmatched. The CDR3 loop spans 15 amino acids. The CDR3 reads CASGLVLDRGTEAFF. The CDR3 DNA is TGTGCTAGTGGTTTGGTATTAGACAGGGGGACTGAAGCTTTCTTT.

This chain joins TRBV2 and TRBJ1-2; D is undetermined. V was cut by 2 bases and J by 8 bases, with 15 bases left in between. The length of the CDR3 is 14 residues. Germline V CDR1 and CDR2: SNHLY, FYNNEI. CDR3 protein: CASSESAAGRGYTF. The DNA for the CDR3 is TGTGCCAGCAGTGAATCCGCGGCTGGCCGGGGCTACACCTTC.